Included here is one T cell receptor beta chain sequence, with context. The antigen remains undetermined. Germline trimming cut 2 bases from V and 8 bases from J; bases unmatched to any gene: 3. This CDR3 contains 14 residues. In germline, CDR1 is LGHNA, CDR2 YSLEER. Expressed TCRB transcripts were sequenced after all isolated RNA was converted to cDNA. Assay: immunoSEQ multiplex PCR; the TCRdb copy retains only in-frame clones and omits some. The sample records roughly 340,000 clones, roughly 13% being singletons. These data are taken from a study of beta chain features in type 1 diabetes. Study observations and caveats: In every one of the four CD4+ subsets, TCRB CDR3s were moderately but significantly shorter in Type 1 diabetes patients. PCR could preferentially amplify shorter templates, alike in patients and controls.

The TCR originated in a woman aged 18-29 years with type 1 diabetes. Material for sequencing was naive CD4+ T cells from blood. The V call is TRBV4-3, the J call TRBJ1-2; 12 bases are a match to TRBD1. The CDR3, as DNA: TGCGCCAGCAGCCAACCCGGGACAGGGGGCGGCTACACCTTC. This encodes CASSQPGTGGGYTF.